Listed below are T cell receptor beta chains from one sample, sequenced in a study of T cell repertoires in cytomegalovirus infection. Their target antigens are unknown. TCRdb reanalysed the reads using MiXCR and keeps one entry per CDR3 protein. The sample lists tens of thousands of distinct CDR3 sequences; 20% to 25% were seen once. This specimen consisted of CD8+ T cells from cultured PBMCs, obtained from culture after CMV antigen stimulation. These receptor sequences come from a human donor in good health (CMV status not recorded). Some clones in this sample may be carry-over from other donors' samples. Both conserved end residues are part of each CDR3. D genes are given only for firm matches. A clone size is listed for some rows: how often the clone was seen (once, few, many), or a class if it is expanded.

V gene	D gene	J gene	clone size	CDR3 DNA	CDR3 protein
TRBV27	TRBD1	TRBJ2-7	few	TGTGCCAGCAGCCACAGGGGACGTACGGGCGAGCAGTACTTC	CASSHRGRTGEQYF
TRBV7-8	-	TRBJ1-2	-	TGTGCCAGCAGCTTAGCCACAGTGTTCGGTGGCTACACCTTC	CASSLATVFGGYTF
TRBV5-6	-	TRBJ1-3	-	TGTGCCAGCCAGGGGCAGGTCTCTGGAAACACCATATATTTT	CASQGQVSGNTIYF
TRBV12-3/TRBV12-4	-	TRBJ1-2	few	TGTGCCAGCAGTTTATGGATCCCCGGACAGTCCAACGATGGCTACACCTTC	CASSLWIPGQSNDGYTF
TRBV12-3/TRBV12-4	-	TRBJ1-1	-	TGTGCCAGCAGTTTATGGGATGAGAGGACTGAAGCTTTCTTT	CASSLWDERTEAFF
TRBV6-1	TRBD1	TRBJ2-7	-	TGTGCCAGCAGTGACACTACCCACAGGGGACCTTCCTACGAGCAGTACTTC	CASSDTTHRGPSYEQYF
TRBV4-1	TRBD1	TRBJ1-5	-	TGCGCCAGCAGCCAAGGAGCAGGGGGCGGTCAGCCCCAGCATTTT	CASSQGAGGGQPQHF
TRBV5-8	-	TRBJ2-7	few	TGTGCCAGCAGCTACCGGGCCTATAGATTCTACGAGCAGTACTTC	CASSYRAYRFYEQYF
TRBV6-1	-	TRBJ2-1	few	TGTGCCAGCAGTGGTACAGGAGACTTATACAATGAGCAGTTCTTC	CASSGTGDLYNEQFF
TRBV6-6	-	TRBJ1-5	-	TGTGCCAGCAGCTGGGGGCAGAATAGCAATCAGCCCCAGCATTTT	CASSWGQNSNQPQHF
TRBV5-6	-	TRBJ2-1	-	TGTGCCAGCAGCTTGGGGGTTGGACAGTTCTTC	CASSLGVGQFF
TRBV27	-	TRBJ1-5	few	TGTGCCAGCAGTTTAGACCCCGCGGGACAGCCCCAGCATTTT	CASSLDPAGQPQHF
TRBV9	-	TRBJ2-5	-	TGTGCCAGCAGCGTCATGGTTCAAGAGACCCAGTACTTC	CASSVMVQETQYF
TRBV27	-	TRBJ2-6	few	TGTGCCAGCAGTTCCCTTACTACAGGGCCTGGGGCCAACGTCCTGACTTTC	CASSSLTTGPGANVLTF
TRBV20-1	TRBD2	TRBJ2-1	few	TGCAGTGCTAGGGCCACCGGACTAGAATTCATCTACAATGAGCAGTTCTTC	CSARATGLEFIYNEQFF
TRBV9	-	TRBJ2-7	few	TGTGCCAGCAGCACCGGGGGACAGCCATCCTCCTACGAGCAGTACTTC	CASSTGGQPSSYEQYF
TRBV15	-	TRBJ1-5	many	TGTGCCACGCGAACGGACGGGTATCAGCCCCAGCATTTT	CATRTDGYQPQHF
TRBV29-1	TRBD1	TRBJ1-2	few	TGCAGCGTTGAAGGAATAGATGGACAGGCCTACTATGGCTACACCTTC	CSVEGIDGQAYYGYTF
TRBV7-7	-	TRBJ1-4	few	TGTGCCAGCAGCCTATCGACAAAAACTAATGAAAAACTGTTTTTT	CASSLSTKTNEKLFF
TRBV27	TRBD1	TRBJ2-7	-	TGTGCCAGTGGACAGGGAGGCTCCTACGAGCAGTACTTC	CASGQGGSYEQYF
TRBV4-2	-	TRBJ1-2	medium-sized	TGTGCCAGCAGCCAAACACTGGTTGCTAACTATGGCTACACCTTC	CASSQTLVANYGYTF
TRBV6-5	-	TRBJ2-7	-	TGTGCCAGCAGATTCCAGGGAGCTTCCTACGAGCAGTACTTC	CASRFQGASYEQYF
TRBV7-9	-	TRBJ2-1	-	TGTGCCAGCACCCCGAATACCCCCAGGGAGGTTCTGCAGTTCTTC	CASTPNTPREVLQFF
TRBV7-9	TRBD2	TRBJ2-3	-	TGTGCCAGCACGACTAGCGGGGGTAGCACAGATACGCAGTATTTT	CASTTSGGSTDTQYF
TRBV7-6	-	TRBJ2-7	-	TGTGCCAGCAGCCCTACGGGTGGGAGCTCCTACGAGCAGTACTTC	CASSPTGGSSYEQYF
TRBV7-6	TRBD1	TRBJ2-7	few	TGTGCCAGCAGCGAAGTACAGGGGTTGTACGAGCAGTACTTC	CASSEVQGLYEQYF
TRBV6-8	TRBD1	TRBJ2-7	-	TGTGCCAGCAGCCAAGGGGGCTCGGATTCGCAGTACTTC	CASSQGGSDSQYF
TRBV27	-	TRBJ2-3	-	TGTGCCAGCAGTCTACAGATTCCTAGCACAGATACGCAGTATTTT	CASSLQIPSTDTQYF
TRBV11-2	-	TRBJ2-2	few	TGTGCCAGCAGCTTAGCGGGCAGAATGAACACCGGGGAGCTGTTTTTT	CASSLAGRMNTGELFF
TRBV7-2	TRBD1	TRBJ1-5	few	TGTGCCAGCAGTTTGGGGGGACAGGGGGACAATCAGCCCCAGCATTTT	CASSLGGQGDNQPQHF
TRBV7-9	-	TRBJ2-7	few	TGTGCCAGCAGCCGACCAGCGGGACAGCCCTACGAGCAGTACTTC	CASSRPAGQPYEQYF
TRBV15	TRBD1	TRBJ1-1	few	TGTGCCACCAGCCCACTTACAGGGGGTGACTCTGAAGCTTTCTTT	CATSPLTGGDSEAFF
TRBV20-1	-	TRBJ2-2	few	TGCAGTGCCGCGCGTTCGGGGGTGCAGGTCGGGGAGCTGTTTTTT	CSAARSGVQVGELFF
TRBV11-3	TRBD2	TRBJ2-2	few	TGTGCCAGCACTCCGGGGGGTAGCACCGGGGAGCTGTTTTTT	CASTPGGSTGELFF
TRBV7-8	TRBD2	TRBJ2-3	few	TGTGCCAGCAGCCCCGGACTAGCCACAGATACGCAGTATTTT	CASSPGLATDTQYF
TRBV27	-	TRBJ1-5	few	TGTGCCAGCAGTTTGATGTTCGAGGGCCAGCCCCAGCATTTT	CASSLMFEGQPQHF
TRBV4-2	TRBD2	TRBJ2-2	few	TGTGCCAGCAGCCAAGATGAGCTAGCGGTGGACACCGGGGAGCTGTTTTTT	CASSQDELAVDTGELFF
TRBV15	-	TRBJ1-1	few	TGTGCCACCAGCAGAGATCATAGAAACACTGAAGCTTTCTTT	CATSRDHRNTEAFF
TRBV4-3	-	TRBJ2-7	-	TGCGCCAGCAGCCAACTGGCGGGGTACGAGCAGTACTTC	CASSQLAGYEQYF
TRBV7-2	-	TRBJ1-2	few	TGTGCCAGCAGCTTCTCTGATTCGGCTAACTATGGCTACACCTTC	CASSFSDSANYGYTF
TRBV19	TRBD1	TRBJ1-1	few	TGTGCCACCATCTTGACAGGGATGAACACTGAAGCTTTCTTT	CATILTGMNTEAFF
TRBV7-2	-	TRBJ2-7	-	TGTGCCAGCAGCTCCCTGGACCGGGACACGTCCTACGAGCAGTACTTC	CASSSLDRDTSYEQYF
TRBV19	TRBD2	TRBJ2-1	few	TGTGCCAGTAGTATTGAGGGACTAACCTATTACAATGAGCAGTTCTTC	CASSIEGLTYYNEQFF
TRBV20-1	TRBD2	TRBJ2-5	-	TGCAGTGCTAGAGATATCCTAGCGGGGGAAGAGACCCAGTACTTC	CSARDILAGEETQYF
TRBV9	-	TRBJ1-1	few	TGTGCCAGCAGCGACATAGCTACTGAAGCTTTCTTT	CASSDIATEAFF
TRBV6-6	-	TRBJ1-2	-	TGTGCCAGCAGTTACTCATCGCCGGCCCAAGGAGGCTACACCTTC	CASSYSSPAQGGYTF
TRBV12-3/TRBV12-4	-	TRBJ2-7	few	TGTGCCAGCAGTTTAGACACCCGCTACGAGCAGTACTTC	CASSLDTRYEQYF
TRBV4-1	-	TRBJ1-1	few	TGCGCCAGCAGCCACCCCGGGGGGGGGCACACTGAAGCTTTCTTT	CASSHPGGGHTEAFF
TRBV28	-	TRBJ1-1	many	TGTGCCAGCAGTAGCAACGGCCGACGAGAAGCTTTCTTT	CASSSNGRREAFF
TRBV7-8	-	TRBJ2-1	-	TGTGCCAGCAGTTTCCCCGAGTACCCCTACAATGAGCAGTTCTTC	CASSFPEYPYNEQFF
TRBV27	TRBD1	TRBJ1-6	-	TGTGCCAGCAGTTTCACAGGGGGCGCTTCACCCCTCCACTTT	CASSFTGGASPLHF
TRBV6-1	-	TRBJ1-1	few	TGTGCCAGCAGTTATGAGCCCAATGCGGGGGGCCAGACTGAAGCTTTCTTT	CASSYEPNAGGQTEAFF
TRBV7-2	TRBD1	TRBJ1-2	few	TGTGCCAGCCCTGAGGCAGGGGGTGCCTACTATGGCTACACCTTC	CASPEAGGAYYGYTF
TRBV11-2	-	TRBJ2-7	-	TGTGCCAGCAGCTTGGGTGGGGGGATCGGTATAGACTACGAGCAGTACTTC	CASSLGGGIGIDYEQYF
TRBV7-2	-	TRBJ2-1	-	TGTGCCAGCAGCTTAGTGGCGTCGAGCTCCTACAATGAGCAGTTCTTC	CASSLVASSSYNEQFF
TRBV7-2	-	TRBJ2-3	few	TGTGCCAGCAGCTCCATATCGACTGCTAGCACAGATACGCAGTATTTT	CASSSISTASTDTQYF
TRBV27	-	TRBJ2-5	-	TGTGCCAGCAGTTTAGGACGGCTGCAAGAGACCCAGTACTTC	CASSLGRLQETQYF